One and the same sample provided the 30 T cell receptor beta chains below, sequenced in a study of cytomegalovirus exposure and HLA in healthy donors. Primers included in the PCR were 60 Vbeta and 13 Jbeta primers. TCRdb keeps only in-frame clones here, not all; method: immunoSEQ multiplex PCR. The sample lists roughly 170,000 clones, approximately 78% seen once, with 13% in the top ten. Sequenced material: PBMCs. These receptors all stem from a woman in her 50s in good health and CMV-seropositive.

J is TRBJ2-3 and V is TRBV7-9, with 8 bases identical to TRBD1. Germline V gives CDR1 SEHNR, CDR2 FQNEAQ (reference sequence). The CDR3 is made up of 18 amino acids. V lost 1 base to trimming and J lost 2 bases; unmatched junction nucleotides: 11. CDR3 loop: CASSLVPLTGAHTDTQYF. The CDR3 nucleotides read TGTGCCAGCAGCTTAGTCCCCCTGACAGGGGCCCACACAGATACGCAGTATTTT.

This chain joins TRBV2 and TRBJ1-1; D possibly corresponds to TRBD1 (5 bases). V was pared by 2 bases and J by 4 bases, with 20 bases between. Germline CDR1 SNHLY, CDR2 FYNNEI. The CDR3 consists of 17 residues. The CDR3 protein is CASSETRVAGGFTEAFF. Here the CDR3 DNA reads TGTGCCAGCAGTGAAACGCGCGTGGCCGGGGGGTTCACTGAAGCTTTCTTT.

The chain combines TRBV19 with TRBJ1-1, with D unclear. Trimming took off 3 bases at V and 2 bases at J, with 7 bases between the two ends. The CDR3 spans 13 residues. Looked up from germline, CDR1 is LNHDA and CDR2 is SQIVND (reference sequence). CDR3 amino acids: CASSIEGNTEAFF. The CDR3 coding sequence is TGTGCCAGTAGTATCGAGGGAAACACTGAAGCTTTCTTT. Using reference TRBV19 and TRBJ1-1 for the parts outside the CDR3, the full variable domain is DGGITQSPKYLFRKEGQNVTLSCEQNLNHDAMYWYRQDPGQGLRLIYYSQIVNDFQKGDIAEGYSVSREKKESFPLTVTSAQKNPTAFYLCASSIEGNTEAFFGQGTRLTVV.

The DNA for the CDR3 is TGCGCCAGCAGCTTTAGTAATGAGCAGTTCTTC. Protein product: CASSFSNEQFF. The chain couples TRBV5-1 to TRBJ2-1; unclear D gene. V was pared by 2 bases and J by 7 bases, with 4 bases between. The CDR3 consists of 11 residues. Per germline, CDR1 SGHRS and CDR2 YFSETQ.

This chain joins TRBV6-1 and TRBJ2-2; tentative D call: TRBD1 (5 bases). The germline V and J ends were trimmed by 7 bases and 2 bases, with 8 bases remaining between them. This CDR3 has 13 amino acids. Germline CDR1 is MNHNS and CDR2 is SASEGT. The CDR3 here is CASKGPNTGELFF. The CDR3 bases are TGTGCCAGCAAGGGGCCTAACACCGGGGAGCTGTTTTTT.

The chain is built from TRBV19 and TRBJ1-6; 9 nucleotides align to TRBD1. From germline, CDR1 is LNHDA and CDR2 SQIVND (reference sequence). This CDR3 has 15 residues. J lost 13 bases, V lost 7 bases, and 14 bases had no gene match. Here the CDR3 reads CASNTGGRAALPLHF. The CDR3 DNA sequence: TGTGCCAGTAACACAGGGGGCCGTGCTGCACTGCCCCTCCACTTT.

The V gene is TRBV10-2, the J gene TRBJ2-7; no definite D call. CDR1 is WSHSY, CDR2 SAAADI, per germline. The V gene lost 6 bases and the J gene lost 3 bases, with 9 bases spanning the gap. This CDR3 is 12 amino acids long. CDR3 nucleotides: TGCGCCAGCAGGTCGGTTTACTACGAGCAGTACTTC. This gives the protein CASRSVYYEQYF.

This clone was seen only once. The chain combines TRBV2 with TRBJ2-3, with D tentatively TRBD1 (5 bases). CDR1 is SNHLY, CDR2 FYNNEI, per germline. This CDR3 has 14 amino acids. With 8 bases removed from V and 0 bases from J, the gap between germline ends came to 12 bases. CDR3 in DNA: TGTGCCAGCGGCCGGCAGGGTAGCACAGATACGCAGTATTTT. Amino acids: CASGRQGSTDTQYF.

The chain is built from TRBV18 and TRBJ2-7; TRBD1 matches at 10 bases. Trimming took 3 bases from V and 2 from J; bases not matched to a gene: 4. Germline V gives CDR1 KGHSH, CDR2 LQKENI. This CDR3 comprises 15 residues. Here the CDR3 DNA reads TGTGCCAGCTCACCTGGACAGGGGGAAACCTACGAGCAGTACTTC. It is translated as CASSPGQGETYEQYF.

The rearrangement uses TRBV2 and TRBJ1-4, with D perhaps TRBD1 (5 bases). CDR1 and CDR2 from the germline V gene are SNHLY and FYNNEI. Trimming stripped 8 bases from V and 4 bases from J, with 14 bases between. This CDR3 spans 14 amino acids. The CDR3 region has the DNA TGTGCCAGCGTTCGACAGCGCCATAATGAAAAACTGTTTTTT. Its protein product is CASVRQRHNEKLFF. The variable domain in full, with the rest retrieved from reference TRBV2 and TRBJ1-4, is EPEVTQTPSHQVTQMGQEVILRCVPISNHLYFYWYRQILGQKVEFLVSFYNNEISEKSEIFDDQFSVERPDGSNFTLKIRSTKLEDSAMYFCASVRQRHNEKLFFGSGTQLSVL.

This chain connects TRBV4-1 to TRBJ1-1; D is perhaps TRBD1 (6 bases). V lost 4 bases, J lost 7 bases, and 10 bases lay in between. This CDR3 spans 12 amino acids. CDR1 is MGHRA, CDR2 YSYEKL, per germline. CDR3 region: CASSPGTSEAFF. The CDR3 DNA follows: TGCGCCAGCAGCCCCGGGACAAGTGAAGCTTTCTTT.

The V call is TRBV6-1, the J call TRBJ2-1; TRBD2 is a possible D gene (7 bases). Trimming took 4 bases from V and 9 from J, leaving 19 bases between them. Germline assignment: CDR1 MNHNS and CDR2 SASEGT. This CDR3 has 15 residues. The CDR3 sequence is CASSGLGGGGVEQFF. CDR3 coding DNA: TGTGCCAGCAGTGGCCTAGGGGGGGGAGGGGTTGAGCAGTTCTTC.

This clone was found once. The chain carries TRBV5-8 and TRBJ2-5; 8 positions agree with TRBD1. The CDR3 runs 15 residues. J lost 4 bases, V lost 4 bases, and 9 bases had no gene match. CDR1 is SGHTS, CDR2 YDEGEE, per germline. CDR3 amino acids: CASSRGTGGGETQYF. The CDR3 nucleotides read TGTGCCAGCAGCCGAGGGACAGGAGGGGGAGAGACCCAGTACTTC.

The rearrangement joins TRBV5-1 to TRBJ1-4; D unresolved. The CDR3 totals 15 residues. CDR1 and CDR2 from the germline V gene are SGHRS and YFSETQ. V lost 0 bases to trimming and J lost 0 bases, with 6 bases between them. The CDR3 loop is CASSLVSATNEKLFF. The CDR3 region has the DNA TGCGCCAGCAGCTTGGTGTCAGCAACTAATGAAAAACTGTTTTTT.

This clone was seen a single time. The CDR3 spells CASSQDGTYYGYTF. DNA of the CDR3: TGCGCCAGCAGCCAAGATGGGACATACTATGGCTACACCTTC. The gene calls are TRBV4-1 and TRBJ1-2; D is possibly TRBD1 (6 bases). CDR3 length: 14 amino acids. CDR1 and CDR2 from the germline V gene are MGHRA and YSYEKL. The V gene lost 0 bases and the J gene lost 3 bases, with 8 bases spanning the gap.

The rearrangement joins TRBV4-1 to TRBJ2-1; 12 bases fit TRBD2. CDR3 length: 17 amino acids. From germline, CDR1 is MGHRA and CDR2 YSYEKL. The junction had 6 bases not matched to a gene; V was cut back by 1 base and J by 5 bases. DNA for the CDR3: TGCGCCAGCAGCCAAGGGGCTAGCGGGGGGGTAGACAATGAGCAGTTCTTC. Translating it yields CASSQGASGGVDNEQFF.

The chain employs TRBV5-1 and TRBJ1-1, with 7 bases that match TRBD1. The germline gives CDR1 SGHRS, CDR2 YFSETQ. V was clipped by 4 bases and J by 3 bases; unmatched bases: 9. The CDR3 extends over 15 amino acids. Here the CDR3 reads CASSPSTGQDTEAFF. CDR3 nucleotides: TGCGCCAGCAGCCCCTCGACAGGGCAGGACACTGAAGCTTTCTTT.

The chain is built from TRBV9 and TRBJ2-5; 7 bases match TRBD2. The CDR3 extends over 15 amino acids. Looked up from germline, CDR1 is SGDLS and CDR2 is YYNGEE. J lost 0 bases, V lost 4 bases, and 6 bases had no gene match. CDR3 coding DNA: TGTGCCAGCAGCCTGATGGGGAGGGACCAAGAGACCCAGTACTTC. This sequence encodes CASSLMGRDQETQYF.

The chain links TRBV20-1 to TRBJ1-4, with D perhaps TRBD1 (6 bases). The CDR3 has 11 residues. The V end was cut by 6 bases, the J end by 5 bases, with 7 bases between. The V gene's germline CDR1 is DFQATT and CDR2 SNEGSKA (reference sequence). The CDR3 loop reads CSAGTNEKLFF. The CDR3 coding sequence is TGCAGTGCGGGGACAAATGAAAAACTGTTTTTT.

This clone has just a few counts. The CDR3 nucleotides read TGCGCCAGCAGCTACTCGTCCTTACAGGGCAGGGACACTGAAGCTTTCTTT. Its translation: CASSYSSLQGRDTEAFF. The chain carries TRBV5-1 and TRBJ1-1, with TRBD1 as a possible D gene (6 bases). V gave up 3 bases and J gave up 3 bases, with 21 bases separating them. The CDR3 is made up of 17 amino acids. The V gene's germline CDR1 is SGHRS and CDR2 YFSETQ.

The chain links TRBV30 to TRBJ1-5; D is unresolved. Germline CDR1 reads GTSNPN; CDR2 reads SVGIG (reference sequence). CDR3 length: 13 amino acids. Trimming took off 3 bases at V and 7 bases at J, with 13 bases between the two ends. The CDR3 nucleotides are TGTGCCTGGAGCCGAGGGATAGAGCAGCCCCAGCATTTT. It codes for CAWSRGIEQPQHF. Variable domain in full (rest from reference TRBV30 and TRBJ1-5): SQTIHQWPATLVQPVGSPLSLECTVEGTSNPNLYWYRQAAGRGLQLLFYSVGIGQISSEVPQNLSASRPQDRQFILSSKKLLLSDSGFYLCAWSRGIEQPQHFGDGTRLSIL.

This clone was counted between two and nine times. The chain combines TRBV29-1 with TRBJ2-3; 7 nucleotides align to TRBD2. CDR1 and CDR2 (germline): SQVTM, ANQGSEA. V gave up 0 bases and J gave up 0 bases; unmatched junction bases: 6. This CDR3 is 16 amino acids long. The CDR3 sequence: CSVEDRMRGSTDTQYF. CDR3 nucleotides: TGCAGCGTTGAAGATCGGATGCGGGGGAGCACAGATACGCAGTATTTT.

CDR3 coding DNA: TGTGCCTGGAGCTCTCATTTTACAGGGTTGTATTCTGGGGCCAACGTCCTGACTTTC. It encodes CAWSSHFTGLYSGANVLTF. The genes are TRBV30 and TRBJ2-6; D perhaps matches TRBD1 (6 bases). The CDR3 extends over 19 amino acids. V was cut by 3 bases and J by 1 base, with 22 bases left in between. Germline V gene data show CDR1 as GTSNPN and CDR2 as SVGIG (reference sequence).

The CDR3 sequence: CASSLLAGGGDTQYF. As DNA, the CDR3 is TGCGCCAGCAGCCTACTAGCGGGGGGGGGAGATACGCAGTATTTT. The chain employs TRBV5-1 and TRBJ2-3, with 13 bases fitting TRBD2. CDR3 length: 15 residues. Trimming cost V 4 bases and J 5 bases; bases outside gene matches: 4. CDR1 and CDR2 (germline): SGHRS, YFSETQ.

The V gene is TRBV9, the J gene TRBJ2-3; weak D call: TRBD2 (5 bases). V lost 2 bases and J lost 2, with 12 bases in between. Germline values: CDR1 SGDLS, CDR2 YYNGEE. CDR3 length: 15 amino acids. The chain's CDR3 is CASSVRPRATDTQYF. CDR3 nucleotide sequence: TGTGCCAGCAGCGTCCGCCCGAGGGCCACAGATACGCAGTATTTT.

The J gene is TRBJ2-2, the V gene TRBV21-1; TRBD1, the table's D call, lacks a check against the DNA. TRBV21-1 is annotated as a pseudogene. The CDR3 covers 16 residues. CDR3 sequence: CASNLNWGPNTGELFF. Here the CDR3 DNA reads TGTGCCAGCAATTTAAATTGGGGGCCCAACACCGGGGAGCTGTTTTTT.

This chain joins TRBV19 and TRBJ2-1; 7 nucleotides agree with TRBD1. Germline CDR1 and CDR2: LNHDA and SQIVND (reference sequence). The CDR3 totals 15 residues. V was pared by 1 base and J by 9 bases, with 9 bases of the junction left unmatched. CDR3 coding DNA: TGTGCCAGTAGTATAGGACAGGGTAATAGAGGTGAGCAGTTCTTC. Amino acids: CASSIGQGNRGEQFF.

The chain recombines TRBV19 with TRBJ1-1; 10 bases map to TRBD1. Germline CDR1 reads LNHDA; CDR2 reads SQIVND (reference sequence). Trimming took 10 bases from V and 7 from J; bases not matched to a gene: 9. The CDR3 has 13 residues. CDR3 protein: CATLTGGGGEAFF. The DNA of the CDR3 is TGTGCCACCTTGACAGGGGGCGGCGGTGAAGCTTTCTTT.

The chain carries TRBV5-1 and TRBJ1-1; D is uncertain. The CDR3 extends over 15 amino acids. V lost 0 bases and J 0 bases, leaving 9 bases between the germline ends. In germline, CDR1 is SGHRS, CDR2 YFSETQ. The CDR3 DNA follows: TGCGCCAGCAGCTTGGACCGTGGAGTGAACACTGAAGCTTTCTTT. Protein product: CASSLDRGVNTEAFF.

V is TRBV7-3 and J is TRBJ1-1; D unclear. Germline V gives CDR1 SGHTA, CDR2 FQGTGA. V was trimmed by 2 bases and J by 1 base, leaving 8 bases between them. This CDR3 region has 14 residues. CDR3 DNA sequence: TGTGCCAGCAGCTTACGAGCAACGAACACTGAAGCTTTCTTT. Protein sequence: CASSLRATNTEAFF.